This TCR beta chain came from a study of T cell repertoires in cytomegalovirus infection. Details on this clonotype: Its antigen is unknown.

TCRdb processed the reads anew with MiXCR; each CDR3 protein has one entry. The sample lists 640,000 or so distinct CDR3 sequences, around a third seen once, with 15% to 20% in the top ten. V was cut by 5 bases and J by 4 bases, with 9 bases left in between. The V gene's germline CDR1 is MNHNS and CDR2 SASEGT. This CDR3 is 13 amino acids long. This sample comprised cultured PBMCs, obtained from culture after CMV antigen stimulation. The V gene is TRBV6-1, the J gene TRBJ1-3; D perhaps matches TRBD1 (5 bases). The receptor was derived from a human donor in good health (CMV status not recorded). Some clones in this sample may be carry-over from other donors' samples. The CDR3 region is CASSWDDGNTIYF. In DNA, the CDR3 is TGTGCCAGCAGTTGGGACGACGGAAACACCATATATTTT.